The following is a TCR beta chain sequence with its context. With 6 bases clipped from V and 3 bases from J, the junction kept 8 bases outside the gene matches. CDR1 is MNHEY, CDR2 SVGEGT, per germline. The CDR3 contains 15 residues. The method was immunoSEQ multiplex PCR; TCRdb's version includes in-frame clones alone and lacks a portion of them. In the table there are about 120,000 clones, more than 90% of which are singletons. These data are taken from a study of T cell responses to AZD1222 COVID-19 vaccine. The chain recombines TRBV6-2 or TRBV6-3 with TRBJ1-2; the match to TRBD1 covers 9 bases. The sequencing here drew on peripheral blood, taken 28 days after the second AZD1222 dose. This sequence was found in an adult who received the AZD1222 COVID-19 vaccine. The chain's CDR3 is CASSDHRGRYYGYTF. CDR3 coding DNA: TGTGCCAGCAGCGACCACAGGGGGCGGTACTATGGCTACACCTTC.